The next 10 T cell receptor beta chains were all read from a single sample in a study of T cell repertoires in cytomegalovirus infection. TCRdb redid the calling of the reads with MiXCR, one entry per CDR3 protein. This sample has fewer than 550,000 distinct CDR3 sequences, with 16% found just once. The sequenced sample consisted of CD8+ T cells from PBMCs. The receptors stem from a human donor in good health (CMV status not recorded). Some clones in this sample may be carry-over from other donors' samples.

The rearrangement uses TRBV12-5 and TRBJ2-2, with D maybe TRBD1 (5 bases). Germline lookup yields CDR1 LGHNT and CDR2 FRNRAP. Trimming took off 7 bases at V and 3 bases at J, with 15 bases between the two ends. The CDR3 is 15 amino acids. The CDR3 bases are TGTGCTAGTGTTTTATGGGGCAGGGACACCGGGGAGCTGTTTTTT. It translates to CASVLWGRDTGELFF.

This chain joins TRBV27 and TRBJ2-7, with 8 bases fitting TRBD1. Germline assignment: CDR1 MNHEY and CDR2 SMNVEV (reference sequence). The CDR3 contains 16 residues. With V trimmed by 7 bases and J by 4 bases, 15 bases remained unmatched. The DNA of the CDR3 is TGTGCCAGCACCACTCCCAAGGGCAGGGGGCTGTACGAGCAGTACTTC. Residues: CASTTPKGRGLYEQYF.

This clonotype has a count of ten or more. This chain uses TRBV6-1 with TRBJ2-3, with 11 positions matching TRBD2. There are 19 residues in the CDR3. V lost 5 bases to trimming and J lost 4 bases; unmatched junction nucleotides: 17. CDR1 and CDR2 from the germline V gene are MNHNS and SASEGT. The DNA for the CDR3 is TGTGCCAGCAGTATGATTAGCGGGGGGGCCCAACTCCCCCCAGATACGCAGTATTTT. This encodes CASSMISGGAQLPPDTQYF.

This clonotype was detected ten times or more. The junction and the germline gene differ at one end; a read error may be behind it. V is TRBV7-7 and J is TRBJ1-1; the D is unclear. Germline CDR1 is SSHAT and CDR2 is FNYEAQ (reference sequence). The CDR3 contains 12 residues. The CDR3 region has the DNA TGTGCTAGCAACCAGATCGGCACTGAAGCTTTCTTT. The encoded protein is CASNQIGTEAFF.

This clonotype was seen only a few times. The rearrangement joins TRBV12-5 to TRBJ2-7; D is undetermined. The CDR3 sequence is 11 residues long. Germline-derived CDR1 and CDR2 are LGHNT and FRNRAP. Between the trimmed V and J ends, which lost 4 bases and 2 bases, there was a span of 3 bases. The CDR3 loop reads CASGSTYEQYF. The CDR3 region has the DNA TGTGCTAGTGGTTCGACCTACGAGCAGTACTTC.

The chain couples TRBV20-1 to TRBJ2-7; 11 bases are a match to TRBD1. Germline V gives CDR1 DFQATT, CDR2 SNEGSKA (reference sequence). The CDR3 runs to 14 residues. V shed 4 bases and J 2 bases; nucleotides not matched to a gene: 4. CDR3 region: CSAIPGQGAYEQYF. CDR3 DNA: TGCAGTGCTATTCCGGGACAGGGGGCCTACGAGCAGTACTTC.

The gene calls are TRBV27 and TRBJ1-5; possible D gene TRBD1, 6 bases. CDR3 length equals 16 residues. Germline V lookup: CDR1 MNHEY, CDR2 SMNVEV (reference sequence). V gave up 6 bases and J gave up 6 bases, with 21 bases separating them. The CDR3 sequence is CASSLGANREGQPQHF. CDR3 DNA sequence: TGTGCCAGCAGCCTTGGAGCGAACAGGGAAGGTCAGCCCCAGCATTTT.

The chain couples TRBV7-9 to TRBJ1-3, with 9 bases lining up with TRBD1. CDR1 is SEHNR and CDR2 is FQNEAQ in the germline V gene (reference sequence). Trimming removed 5 bases from V and 3 bases from J; junction bases left unmatched: 5. This CDR3 has 15 amino acids. The CDR3 nucleotides read TGTGCCAGCAGCCAGGACAGGGGTGGTGGAAACACCATATATTTT. Translating it yields CASSQDRGGGNTIYF.

The chain has TRBV28 and TRBJ2-1; D is perhaps TRBD1 or TRBD2 (5 bases each). The CDR3 spans 15 residues. Per germline, CDR1 MDHEN and CDR2 SYDVKM. Between the trimmed V and J ends, which lost 4 bases and 8 bases, there was a span of 18 bases. CDR3 loop: CASSSGTAWGHEQFF. DNA for the CDR3: TGTGCCAGCAGTTCAGGGACCGCGTGGGGCCATGAGCAGTTCTTC. The full variable domain, in which reference TRBV28 and TRBJ2-1 provide the parts outside the CDR3, is DVKVTQSSRYLVKRTGEKVFLECVQDMDHENMFWYRQDPGLGLRLIYFSYDVKMKEKGDIPEGYSVSREKKERFSLILESASTNQTSMYLCASSSGTAWGHEQFFGPGTRLTVL.

The V gene is TRBV28, the J gene TRBJ2-3; no definite D call. This CDR3 is 14 amino acids long. Germline V gives CDR1 MDHEN, CDR2 SYDVKM. V lost 7 bases and J lost 4, with 15 bases in between. In DNA form, the CDR3 reads TGTGCCAGCACTCCCTTTGCGGCGGCAGATACGCAGTATTTT. This sequence encodes CASTPFAAADTQYF. Based on the CDR3 plus reference TRBV28 and TRBJ2-3, the full variable domain is DVKVTQSSRYLVKRTGEKVFLECVQDMDHENMFWYRQDPGLGLRLIYFSYDVKMKEKGDIPEGYSVSREKKERFSLILESASTNQTSMYLCASTPFAAADTQYFGPGTRLTVL.